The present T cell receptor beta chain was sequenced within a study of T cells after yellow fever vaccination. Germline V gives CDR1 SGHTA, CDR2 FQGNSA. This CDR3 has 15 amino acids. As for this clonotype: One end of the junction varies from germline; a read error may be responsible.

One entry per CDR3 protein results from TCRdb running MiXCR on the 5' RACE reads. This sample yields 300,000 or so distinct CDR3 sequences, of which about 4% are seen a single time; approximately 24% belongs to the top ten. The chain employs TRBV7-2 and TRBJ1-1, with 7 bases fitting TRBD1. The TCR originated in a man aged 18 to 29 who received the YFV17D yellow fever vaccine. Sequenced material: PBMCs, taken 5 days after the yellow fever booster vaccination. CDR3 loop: CASSLAGQTNTEAFF. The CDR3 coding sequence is TGTGCCAGCAGCCTAGCGGGACAGACGAACACTGAAGCTTTCTTT.